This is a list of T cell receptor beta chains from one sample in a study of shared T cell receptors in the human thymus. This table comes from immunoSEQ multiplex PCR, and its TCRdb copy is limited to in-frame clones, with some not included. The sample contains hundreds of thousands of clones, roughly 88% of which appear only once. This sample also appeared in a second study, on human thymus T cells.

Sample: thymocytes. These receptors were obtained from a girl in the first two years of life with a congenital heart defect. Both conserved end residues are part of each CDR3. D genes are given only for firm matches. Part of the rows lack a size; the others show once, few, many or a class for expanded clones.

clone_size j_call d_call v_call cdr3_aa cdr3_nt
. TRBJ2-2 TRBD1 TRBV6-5 CATGQGYTGELFF TGTGCCACGGGACAGGGGTACACCGGGGAGCTGTTTTTT
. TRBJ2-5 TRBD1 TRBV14 CASSRTKQGALETQYF TGTGCCAGCAGCCGTACTAAACAGGGGGCGTTGGAGACCCAGTACTTC
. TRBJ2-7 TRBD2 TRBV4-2 CASSQDPKKRGGRYEQYF TGTGCCAGCAGCCAAGATCCAAAGAAGCGGGGGGGCCGGTACGAGCAGTACTTC
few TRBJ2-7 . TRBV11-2 CASSLKWDKVYEQYF TGTGCCAGCAGCTTGAAGTGGGACAAAGTCTACGAGCAGTACTTC
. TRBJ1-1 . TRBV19 CASIMTWGGANTEAFF TGTGCCAGTATCATGACCTGGGGGGGGGCAAACACTGAAGCTTTCTTT
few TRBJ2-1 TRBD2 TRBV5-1 CASSLNGGRQRGATSPYYNEQFF TGCGCCAGCAGCTTGAACGGAGGTCGGCAGCGGGGGGCCACCTCCCCCTACTACAATGAGCAGTTCTTC
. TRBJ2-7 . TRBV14 CASSPPGPGLRQYF TGTGCCAGCAGCCCCCCCGGCCCAGGGCTCAGGCAGTACTTC
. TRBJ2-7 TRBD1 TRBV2 CASSEGETGVAYEQYF TGTGCCAGCAGTGAGGGGGAGACAGGGGTGGCCTACGAGCAGTACTTC
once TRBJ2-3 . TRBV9 CASSPRDTDTQYF TGTGCCAGCAGCCCCCGGGACACAGATACGCAGTATTTT
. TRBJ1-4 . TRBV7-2 CASSLEGVARNEKLFF TGTGCCAGCAGCTTAGAGGGGGTCGCACGGAATGAAAAACTGTTTTTT
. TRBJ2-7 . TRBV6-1 CASSESSQRQPYEQYF TGTGCCAGCAGTGAATCGTCCCAGAGACAGCCCTACGAGCAGTACTTC
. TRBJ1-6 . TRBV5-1 CASSRGGSNNSPLHF TGCGCCAGCAGCCGCGGGGGCTCCAATAATTCACCCCTCCACTTT
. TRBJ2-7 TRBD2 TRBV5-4 CASSGLAASSYEQYF TGTGCCAGCAGCGGACTAGCGGCCAGCTCCTACGAGCAGTACTTC
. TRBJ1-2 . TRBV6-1 CASSARDKINYGYTF TGTGCCAGCAGTGCGAGGGATAAGATAAACTATGGCTACACCTTC
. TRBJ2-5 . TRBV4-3 CASSQGGRPRETQYF TGCGCCAGCAGCCAGGGGGGACGGCCCAGGGAGACCCAGTACTTC
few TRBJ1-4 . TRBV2 CASSEPGYNEKLFF TGTGCCAGCAGTGAACCAGGATATAATGAAAAACTGTTTTTT
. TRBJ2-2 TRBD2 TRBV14 CASSQVHGGDTGELFF TGTGCCAGCAGCCAAGTGCACGGGGGGGACACCGGGGAGCTGTTTTTT
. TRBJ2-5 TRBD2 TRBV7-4 CASSPGLARVGETQYF TGTGCCAGCAGCCCGGGACTAGCAAGGGTGGGCGAGACCCAGTACTTC
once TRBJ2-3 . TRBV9 CASSVDAVRATDTQYF TGTGCCAGCAGCGTAGATGCGGTGAGGGCTACAGATACGCAGTATTTT
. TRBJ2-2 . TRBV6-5 CASRVSANTGELFF TGTGCCAGCCGAGTTTCCGCGAACACCGGGGAGCTGTTTTTT
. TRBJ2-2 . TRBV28 CASSFKSKVDRGHGGGELFF TGTGCCAGCAGTTTCAAATCGAAGGTCGACCGAGGGCACGGGGGCGGGGAGCTGTTTTTT
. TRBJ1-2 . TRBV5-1 CASSTQQSNLDAYGYTF TGCGCCAGCAGCACGCAACAGTCGAATCTGGATGCCTATGGCTACACCTTC
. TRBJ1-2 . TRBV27 CASSFSSHIAYGYTF TGTGCCAGCAGTTTCTCCTCTCACATAGCCTATGGCTACACCTTC
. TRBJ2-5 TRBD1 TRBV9 CASSPATGTGQETQYF TGTGCCAGCAGCCCAGCGACGGGGACAGGCCAAGAGACCCAGTACTTC
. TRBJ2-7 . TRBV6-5 CASSYSALRGFYEQYF TGTGCCAGCAGTTACTCAGCTCTAAGAGGATTCTACGAGCAGTACTTC
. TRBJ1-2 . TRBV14 CASSQRGQSNYGYTF TGTGCCAGCAGCCAGAGAGGACAATCTAACTATGGCTACACCTTC
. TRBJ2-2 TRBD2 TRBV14 CASSQTLVDSGGYTGELFF TGTGCCAGCAGCCAAACCCTGGTGGATAGCGGGGGGTACACCGGGGAGCTGTTTTTT
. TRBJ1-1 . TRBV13 CASRSKTGHPEAFF TGTGCCAGCAGGTCCAAGACAGGCCACCCTGAAGCTTTCTTT
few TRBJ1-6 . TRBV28 CASSLLASPLHF TGTGCCAGCAGTTTACTGGCTTCACCCCTCCACTTT
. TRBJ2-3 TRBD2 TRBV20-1 CSAEIAGLQYF TGCAGTGCGGAAATAGCGGGGTTACAGTATTTT
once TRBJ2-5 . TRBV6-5 CASSYRGSRETQYF TGTGCCAGCAGTTACCGGGGGAGCAGGGAGACCCAGTACTTC
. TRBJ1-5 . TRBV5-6 CASSPGHNNQPQHF TGTGCCAGCAGCCCGGGACATAATAATCAGCCCCAGCATTTT
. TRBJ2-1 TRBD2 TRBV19 CASSILAGGLYNEQFF TGTGCCAGTAGTATACTAGCGGGGGGCCTATACAATGAGCAGTTCTTC
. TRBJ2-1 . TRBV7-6 CASSLRTQHREQFF TGTGCCAGCAGCCTACGGACTCAGCATCGTGAGCAGTTCTTC
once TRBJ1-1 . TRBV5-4 CATGDLVTEAFF TGTGCCACAGGGGATTTGGTTACTGAAGCTTTCTTT
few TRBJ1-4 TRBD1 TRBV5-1 CASSCGTGEFETNEKLFF TGCGCCAGCAGCTGTGGGACAGGGGAATTTGAAACTAATGAAAAACTGTTTTTT
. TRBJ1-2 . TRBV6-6 CASSDFGGYTF TGTGCCAGCAGTGACTTCGGTGGCTACACCTTC
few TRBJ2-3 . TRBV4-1 CASSMERGTDTQYF TGCGCCAGCAGCATGGAAAGAGGAACAGATACGCAGTATTTT
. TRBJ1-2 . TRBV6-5 CASSYGQGFDYGYTF TGTGCCAGCAGTTACGGGCAGGGTTTTGACTATGGCTACACCTTC
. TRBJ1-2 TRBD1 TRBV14 CASSPPSFQEYGDRDDLLYGYTF TGTGCCAGCAGCCCCCCTTCCTTTCAAGAATATGGGGACAGGGATGATCTGCTCTATGGCTACACCTTC
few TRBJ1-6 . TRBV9 CASSVGGGNLDNSPLHF TGTGCCAGCAGCGTAGGCGGGGGTAACCTCGATAATTCACCCCTCCACTTT
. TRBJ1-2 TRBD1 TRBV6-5 CASNEGTADGYTF TGTGCCAGCAATGAAGGGACAGCAGATGGCTACACCTTC
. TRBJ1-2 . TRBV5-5 CASSLDRTVTRYGYTF TGTGCCAGCAGCTTGGACCGGACAGTGACCCGCTATGGCTACACCTTC
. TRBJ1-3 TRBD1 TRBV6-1 CASSEGAQGVGSGNTIYF TGTGCCAGCAGTGAAGGGGCACAGGGGGTAGGCTCTGGAAACACCATATATTTT
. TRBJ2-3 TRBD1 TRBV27 CASSLDRADTQYF TGTGCCAGCAGTTTAGACAGGGCAGATACGCAGTATTTT
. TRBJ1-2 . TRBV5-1 CASSLVISGDYGYTF TGCGCCAGCAGCCTTGTTATCTCAGGGGACTATGGCTACACCTTC
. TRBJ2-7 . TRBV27 CASSLGQNPYEQYF TGTGCCAGCAGTTTAGGACAGAACCCCTACGAGCAGTACTTC
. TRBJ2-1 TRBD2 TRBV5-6 CASSRYSNWTSGGGEQFF TGTGCCAGCAGCCGTTACAGCAATTGGACTAGCGGGGGCGGTGAGCAGTTCTTC